This T cell receptor beta chain is drawn from a study of T cells in Graves' hyperthyroidism and ophthalmopathy. Study summary: It was at initial diagnosis, before any treatment, that peripheral blood was collected. Study-level results: Blood also carried most thyroid clonotypes expanded above 0.001. The model forecast ophthalmopathy, anticipating it by a median around 6.5 months before onset.

This clonotype was recorded at least ten times. Its matching antigen is unknown. This CDR3 is built from 13 residues. From germline, CDR1 is SGHTA and CDR2 FQGNSA. Between the trimmed V and J ends, which lost 8 bases and 3 bases, there was a span of 11 bases. Amplification of TCR beta CDR3 regions was performed using RNA transcripts as template. An initial round of RT-PCR targeting the TCR CDR3 relied on the HTBI primer set. One entry per CDR3 protein results from TCRdb running MiXCR on the multiplex PCR reads. The table shows approximately 590,000 distinct CDR3 sequences, with approximately 14% occurring only once.

The sequence was collected from a woman in her twenties or thirties with Graves' hyperthyroidism. Source material: blood. J is TRBJ2-1 and V is TRBV7-2; TRBD2 might be the D (6 bases). DNA of the CDR3: TGTGCCAGCTTGGCGGGAAACTACAATGAGCAGTTCTTC. Translation gives CASLAGNYNEQFF. The complete variable domain, with remaining parts taken from reference TRBV7-2 and TRBJ2-1, reads GAGVSQSPSNKVTEKGKDVELRCDPISGHTALYWYRQSLGQGLEFLIYFQGNSAPDKSGLPSDRFSAERTGGSVSTLTIQRTQQEDSAVYLCASLAGNYNEQFFGPGTRLTVL.